This T cell receptor beta chain was identified during a study of blood T cells in healthy people across ages (dated by TCRdb to the mid-2010s). For the wider study: In model experiments, roughly one uniquely barcoded TCR beta cDNA molecule per two T cells was captured by template switching. Donors were grouped into four age groups: young (average 16 years), middle-aged (about 38), aged (roughly 67) and long-lived (roughly 80). Age-related changes in TCR beta repertoire diversity were measured in the study by deep sequencing normalized with unique cDNA molecular identifiers. Donors of different ages were randomly distributed across sequencing lanes to avoid experimental bias. The study analyzed two additional independent replicas of 1 million unique cDNA reads from the same blood draw for two donors, one aged 18 to 30 and one aged 80 or older. Study-wide findings and limitations: Bulk unsorted PBMC profiling prevented conclusive comparison of naive and antigen-experienced compartments. There was a strong correlation between observed TCR beta diversity and the percentage of naive T cells measured by flow cytometry. Because the CMV infection status of the donors was unknown, age-related changes in expanded clonotypes may potentially have been confounded. Estimates of total diversity from one million sequenced T cells were regarded as lower bounds and underestimates. Compared with the aged group, the long-lived group had more naive CD4+ T cells, fewer expanded clones and increased TCR diversity, suggesting age selection. As age increased, observed TCR beta diversity per million T cells dropped in a roughly linear way, and a significant reduction was already evident by age 40.

Library preparation was by 5' RACE. The sequencer was an Illumina HiSeq 2500. A second PCR of about 7 to 12 cycles was run with a J-beta primer mix and a sample-barcoded 5' primer. A template-switch 5' adaptor carrying 12 random nucleotides introduced a unique molecular identifier onto each TCR beta cDNA molecule. Each sample yielded at least 3 million CDR3-containing paired-end reads. All of the RNA was converted into first-strand cDNA using the Mint cDNA synthesis kit, with a TRBC-specific oligonucleotide serving as the primer. Following uracil-DNA glycosylase treatment, all cDNA underwent a first 18-cycle PCR with the universal primers M1SS and BC2_uni_R. The published analysis was carried out like this. For normalization, 1 million high-quality reads, each with a distinct molecular identifier, were randomly selected from each sample. Reads sharing molecular identifiers were discarded rather than binned into consensus sequences. CDR3 identification, clonotype clustering and error correction used MiTCR with a Q25 quality threshold and the strictest error-elimination algorithm. Lower-bound total TCR beta diversity was estimated with a nonparametric unseen species model using Euler transformation. The public reads were reanalyzed by TCRdb: fastp trimming at Q25, MiXCR alignment, in-frame beta chains only. Merged by CDR3 protein, the rows form single entries marked with the most common genes and DNA. TCRdb, not the authors, supplied the V and J calls. The sample table records 1.5 million to 2 million distinct CDR3 sequences; about 30% of these occur just once. 7.7% of the sample rests with the top ten.

The 35 to 40 donors, aged about 6 to 100 years, were systemically healthy Caucasian individuals from Russia. About 9.8 milliliters of peripheral blood were drawn from each donor into EDTA-treated Vacutainer tubes. Ficoll-Paque density-gradient centrifugation was used to isolate PBMCs, with at least 6 million obtained per sample. Trizol reagent was used to extract total RNA from PBMCs, with at least 5.5 micrograms per sample. For every donor, flow cytometry on a PBMC aliquot measured the percentage of naive CD45RAhigh/CD27high T cells. The junction shows trimming of 2 bases on V and 5 bases on J, plus 15 bases between the germline ends. The CDR3 numbers 14 residues from cysteine through phenylalanine. Just the 42-base CDR3 DNA is kept, in frame starting at base 1. Sequences DFQATT (CDR1) and SNEGSKA (CDR2) are obtained from the germline V gene (reference sequence). This clonotype was seen many times. What this receptor recognizes is not known. There are no base qualities to consult, and no much larger clone falls within one base.

What was sequenced was blood. The sequence joins TRBV20-1 to TRBJ2-5; the D gene is perhaps TRBD1, on 6 matching bases. The clonotype originates from a woman aged 30 to 39 in good health. The DNA reads as follows: TGCAGTGCTAGAATGGGACATGTCGGGGAGACCCAGTACTTC. It translates to CSARMGHVGETQYF.